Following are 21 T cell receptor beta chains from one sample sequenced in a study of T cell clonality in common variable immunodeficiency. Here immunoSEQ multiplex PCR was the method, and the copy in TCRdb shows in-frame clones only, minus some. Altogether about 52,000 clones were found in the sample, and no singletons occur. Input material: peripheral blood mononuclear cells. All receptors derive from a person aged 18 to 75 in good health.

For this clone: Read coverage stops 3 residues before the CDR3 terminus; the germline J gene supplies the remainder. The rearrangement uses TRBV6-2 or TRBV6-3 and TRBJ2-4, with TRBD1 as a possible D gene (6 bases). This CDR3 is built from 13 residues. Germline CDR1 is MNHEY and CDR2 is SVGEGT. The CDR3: CAIQGEVNQPQYF. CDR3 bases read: TGTGCCATACAGGGTGAGGTCAATCAGCCT.

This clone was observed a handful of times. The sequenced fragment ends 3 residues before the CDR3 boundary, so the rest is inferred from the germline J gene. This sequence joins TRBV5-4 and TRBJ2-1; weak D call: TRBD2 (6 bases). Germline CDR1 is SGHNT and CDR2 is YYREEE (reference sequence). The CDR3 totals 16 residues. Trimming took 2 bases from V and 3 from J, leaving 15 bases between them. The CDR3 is CASSLGLPLSYNEQFF. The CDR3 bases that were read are TGTGCCAGCAGCTTAGGACTACCCCTCAGCTACAATGAG.

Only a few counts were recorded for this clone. CDR3 DNA (partial): TGTGCCAGCAGCTTAGTCGGACAGAACAATCAGCCC. As protein: CASSLVGQNNQP. The whole CDR3 is CASSLVGQNNQPQHF. The chain employs TRBV7-8 and TRBJ1-5; D is possibly TRBD1 (6 bases). The CDR3 extends 3 residues past the end of the read, so its final part is completed from the germline J gene. Looked up from germline, CDR1 is SGHVS and CDR2 is FQNEAQ. The CDR3 length is 15 residues. Trimming removed 1 base from V and 3 bases from J, with 10 bases in between.

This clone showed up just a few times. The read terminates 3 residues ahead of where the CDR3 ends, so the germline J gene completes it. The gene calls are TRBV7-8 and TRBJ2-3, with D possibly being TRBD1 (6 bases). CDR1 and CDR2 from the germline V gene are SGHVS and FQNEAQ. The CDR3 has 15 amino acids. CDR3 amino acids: CASSLVSGVIETQYF. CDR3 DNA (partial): TGTGCCAGCAGCTTAGTATCAGGGGTTATAGAGACG. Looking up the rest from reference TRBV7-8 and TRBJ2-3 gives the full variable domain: GAGVSQSPRYKVAKRGQDVALRCDPISGHVSLFWYQQALGQGPEFLTYFQNEAQLDKSGLPSDRFFAERPEGSVSTLKIQRTQQEDSAVYLCASSLVSGVIETQYFGPGTRLTVL.

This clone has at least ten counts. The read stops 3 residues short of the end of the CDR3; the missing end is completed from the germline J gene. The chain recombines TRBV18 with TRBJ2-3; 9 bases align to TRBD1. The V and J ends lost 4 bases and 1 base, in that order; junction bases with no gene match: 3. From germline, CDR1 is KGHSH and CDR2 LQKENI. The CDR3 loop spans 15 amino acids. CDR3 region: CASSQDRGGTDTQYF. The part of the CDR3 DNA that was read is TGTGCCAGCTCACAGGACAGGGGAGGCACAGATACG.

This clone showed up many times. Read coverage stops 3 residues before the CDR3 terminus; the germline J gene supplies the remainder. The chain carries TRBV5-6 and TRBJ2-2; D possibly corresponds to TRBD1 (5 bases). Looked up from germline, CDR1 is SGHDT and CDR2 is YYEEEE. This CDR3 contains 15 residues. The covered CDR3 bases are TGTGCCAGCAGCTTGCCAGGGTCCTTGAATGAAAAG. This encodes CASSLPGSLNEK. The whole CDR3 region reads CASSLPGSLNEKLFF.

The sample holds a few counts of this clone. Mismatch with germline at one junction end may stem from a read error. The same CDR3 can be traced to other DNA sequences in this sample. Incomplete CDR3 DNA: TGTGCCAGCAGCCTAAATACAGGGAGCTCTGGAAACACG. Encoded protein: CASSLNTGSSGNT. In full, the CDR3 reads CASSLNTGSSGNTIYF. The chain couples TRBV7-6 to TRBJ1-3; D possibly corresponds to TRBD1 (6 bases). The CDR3 is cut off 3 residues early in the read; its end comes from the germline J gene. Germline CDR1 and CDR2: SGHVS and FNYEAQ. The CDR3 is 16 residues long.

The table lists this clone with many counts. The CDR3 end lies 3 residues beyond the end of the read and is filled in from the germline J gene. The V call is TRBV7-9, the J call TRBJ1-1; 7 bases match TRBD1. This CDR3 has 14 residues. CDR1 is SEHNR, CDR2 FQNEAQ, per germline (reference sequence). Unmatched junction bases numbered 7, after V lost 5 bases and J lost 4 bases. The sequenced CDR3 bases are TGTGCCAGCAGCCGATCCGCAGGGGGCACTGAA. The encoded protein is CASSRSAGGTE. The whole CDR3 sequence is CASSRSAGGTEAFF.

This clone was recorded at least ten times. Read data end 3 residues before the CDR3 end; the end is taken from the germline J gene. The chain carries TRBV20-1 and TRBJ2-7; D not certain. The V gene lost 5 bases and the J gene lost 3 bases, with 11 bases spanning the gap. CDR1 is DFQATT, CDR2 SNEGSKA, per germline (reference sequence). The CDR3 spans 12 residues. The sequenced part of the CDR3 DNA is TGCAGTGCTGGCCGTGCAGACTACGAG. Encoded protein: CSAGRADYE. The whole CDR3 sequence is CSAGRADYEQYF.

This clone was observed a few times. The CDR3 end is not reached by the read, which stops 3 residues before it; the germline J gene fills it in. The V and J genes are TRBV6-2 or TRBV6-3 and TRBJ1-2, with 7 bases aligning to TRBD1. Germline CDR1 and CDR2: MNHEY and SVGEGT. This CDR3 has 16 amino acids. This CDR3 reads CASSGAGGRLTDTYTF. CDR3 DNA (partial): TGTGCCAGCAGCGGGGCAGGGGGAAGACTCACAGATACC.

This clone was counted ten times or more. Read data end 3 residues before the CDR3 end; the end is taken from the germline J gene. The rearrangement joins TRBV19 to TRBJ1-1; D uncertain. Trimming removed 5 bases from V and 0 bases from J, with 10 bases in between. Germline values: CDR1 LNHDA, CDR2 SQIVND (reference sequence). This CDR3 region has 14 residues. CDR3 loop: CASSQRALNTEAFF. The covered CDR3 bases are TGTGCCAGTAGTCAGAGGGCATTGAACACTGAA.

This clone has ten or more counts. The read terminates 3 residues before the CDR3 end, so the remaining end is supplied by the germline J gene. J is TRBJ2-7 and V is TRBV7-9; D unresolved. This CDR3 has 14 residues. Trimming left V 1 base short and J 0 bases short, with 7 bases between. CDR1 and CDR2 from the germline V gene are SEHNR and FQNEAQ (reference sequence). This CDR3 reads CASSLDGYSYEQYF. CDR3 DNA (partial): TGTGCCAGCAGCTTAGACGGGTACTCCTACGAG.

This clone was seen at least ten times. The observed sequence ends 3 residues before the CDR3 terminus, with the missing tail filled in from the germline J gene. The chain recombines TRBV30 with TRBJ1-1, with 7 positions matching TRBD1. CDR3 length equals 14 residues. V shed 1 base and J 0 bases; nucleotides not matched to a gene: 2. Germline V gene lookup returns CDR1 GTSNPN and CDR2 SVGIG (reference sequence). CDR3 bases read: TGTGCCTGGAGTGGACAGGGTCTGAACACTGAA. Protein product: CAWSGQGLNTE. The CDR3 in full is CAWSGQGLNTEAFF. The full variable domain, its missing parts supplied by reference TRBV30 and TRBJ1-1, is SQTIHQWPATLVQPVGSPLSLECTVEGTSNPNLYWYRQAAGRGLQLLFYSVGIGQISSEVPQNLSASRPQDRQFILSSKKLLLSDSGFYLCAWSGQGLNTEAFFGQGTRLTVV.

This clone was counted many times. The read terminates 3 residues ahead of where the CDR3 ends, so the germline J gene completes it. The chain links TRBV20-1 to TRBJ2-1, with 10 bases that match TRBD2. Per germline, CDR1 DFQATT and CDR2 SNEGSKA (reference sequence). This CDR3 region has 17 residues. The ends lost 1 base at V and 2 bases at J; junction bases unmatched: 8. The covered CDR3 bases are TGCAGTGCTAGAGTGGTGGAGCGGGGGGGCCCCTACAATGAG. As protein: CSARVVERGGPYNE. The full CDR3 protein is CSARVVERGGPYNEQFF.

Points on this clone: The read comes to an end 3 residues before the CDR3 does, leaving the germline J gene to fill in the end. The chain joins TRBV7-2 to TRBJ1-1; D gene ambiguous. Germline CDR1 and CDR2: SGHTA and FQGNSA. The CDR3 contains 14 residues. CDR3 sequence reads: CASSGPRTSNEAFF. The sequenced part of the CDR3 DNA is TGTGCCAGCAGTGGCCCGAGGACTAGTAATGAG. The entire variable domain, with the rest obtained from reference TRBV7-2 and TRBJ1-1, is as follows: GAGVSQSPSNKVTEKGKDVELRCDPISGHTALYWYRQSLGQGLEFLIYFQGNSAPDKSGLPSDRFSAERTGGSVSTLTIQRTQQEDSAVYLCASSGPRTSNEAFFGQGTRLTVV.

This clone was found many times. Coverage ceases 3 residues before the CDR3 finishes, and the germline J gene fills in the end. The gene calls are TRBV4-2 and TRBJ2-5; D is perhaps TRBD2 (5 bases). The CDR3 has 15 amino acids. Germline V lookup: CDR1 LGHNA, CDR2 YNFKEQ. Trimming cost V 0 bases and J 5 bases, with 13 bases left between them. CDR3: CASSQESQRGETQYF. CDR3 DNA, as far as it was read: TGTGCCAGCAGCCAAGAGTCCCAAAGAGGGGAGACC.

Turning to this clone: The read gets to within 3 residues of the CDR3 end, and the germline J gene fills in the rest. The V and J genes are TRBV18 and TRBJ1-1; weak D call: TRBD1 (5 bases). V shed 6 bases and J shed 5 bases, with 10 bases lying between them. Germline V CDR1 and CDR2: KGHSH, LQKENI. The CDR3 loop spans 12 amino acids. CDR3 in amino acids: CASSPRQTEAFF. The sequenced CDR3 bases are TGTGCCAGCTCTCCCCGACAGACTGAA. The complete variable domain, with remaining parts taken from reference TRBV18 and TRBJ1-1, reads NAGVMQNPRHLVRRRGQEARLRCSPMKGHSHVYWYRQLPEEGLKFMVYLQKENIIDESGMPKERFSAEFPKEGPSILRIQQVVRGDSAAYFCASSPRQTEAFFGQGTRLTVV.

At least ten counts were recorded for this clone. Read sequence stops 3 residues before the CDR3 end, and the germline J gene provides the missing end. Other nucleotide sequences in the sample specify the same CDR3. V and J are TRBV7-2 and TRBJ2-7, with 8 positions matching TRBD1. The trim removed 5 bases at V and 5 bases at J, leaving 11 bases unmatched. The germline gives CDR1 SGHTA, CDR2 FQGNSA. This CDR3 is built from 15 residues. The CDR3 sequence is CASSPRRTGSDEQYF. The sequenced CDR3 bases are TGTGCCAGCAGCCCCCGCCGGACAGGGAGCGACGAG. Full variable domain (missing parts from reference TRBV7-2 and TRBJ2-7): GAGVSQSPSNKVTEKGKDVELRCDPISGHTALYWYRQSLGQGLEFLIYFQGNSAPDKSGLPSDRFSAERTGGSVSTLTIQRTQQEDSAVYLCASSPRRTGSDEQYFGPGTRLTVT.

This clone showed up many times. The sequenced CDR3 bases are TGTGCCAGCGGAGCTAGCGGGGGGAGCACAGATACG. Translation gives CASGASGGSTDT. The entire CDR3 reads CASGASGGSTDTQYF. This rearrangement joins TRBV9 to TRBJ2-3; TRBD2 matches 11 bases. Coverage ceases 3 residues before the CDR3 finishes, and the germline J gene fills in the end. CDR3 length: 15 residues. Germline values: CDR1 SGDLS, CDR2 YYNGEE. V gave up 7 bases and J gave up 0 bases; unmatched junction bases: 4.

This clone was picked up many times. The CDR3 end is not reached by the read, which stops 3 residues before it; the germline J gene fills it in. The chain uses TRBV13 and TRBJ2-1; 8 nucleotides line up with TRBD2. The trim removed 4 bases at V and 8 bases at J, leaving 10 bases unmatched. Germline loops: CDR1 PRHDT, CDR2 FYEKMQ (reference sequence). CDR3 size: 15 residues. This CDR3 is CASSYRLAGTDEQFF. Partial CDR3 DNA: TGTGCCAGCAGCTACAGGTTAGCGGGGACGGATGAG.

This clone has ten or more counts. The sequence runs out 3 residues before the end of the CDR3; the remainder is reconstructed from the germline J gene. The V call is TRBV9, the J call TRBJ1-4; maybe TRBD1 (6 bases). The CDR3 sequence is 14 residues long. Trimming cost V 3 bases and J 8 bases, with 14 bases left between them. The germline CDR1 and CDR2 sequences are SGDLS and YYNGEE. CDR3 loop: CASSEQGGDEKLFF. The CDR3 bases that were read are TGTGCCAGCAGCGAACAGGGAGGGGACGAAAAA.